This T cell receptor (beta chain) was documented in a study of shared clonotypes between healthy human individuals. Deep level was the assay's run setting. Repertoires were generated with immunoSEQ multiplex PCR, while TCRdb's copy carries only in-frame clones and drops some. The sample has millions of clones; around 95% are singletons. Details on this clone: What it binds is unknown.

Trimming shortened V by 1 base and J by 4 bases, and 11 bases separated the two germline ends. Germline V lookup: CDR1 MNHNY, CDR2 SVGAGI (reference sequence). The CDR3 extends over 15 amino acids. Broader study findings: Among non-shared clonotypes, generation probabilities were lower than among those shared by all four donors.

Sequenced: naive CD4+ T cells sorted from blood. Subset denoted: CD45RA+ positively selected. The clonotype originates from a man younger than 35 in good health. V gene TRBV6-6 combines with J gene TRBJ1-3; perhaps TRBD1 as D (5 bases). The CDR3: CASSYWGRTGNTIYF. Written as DNA, the CDR3 is TGTGCCAGCAGTTACTGGGGGAGAACAGGAAACACCATATATTTT.